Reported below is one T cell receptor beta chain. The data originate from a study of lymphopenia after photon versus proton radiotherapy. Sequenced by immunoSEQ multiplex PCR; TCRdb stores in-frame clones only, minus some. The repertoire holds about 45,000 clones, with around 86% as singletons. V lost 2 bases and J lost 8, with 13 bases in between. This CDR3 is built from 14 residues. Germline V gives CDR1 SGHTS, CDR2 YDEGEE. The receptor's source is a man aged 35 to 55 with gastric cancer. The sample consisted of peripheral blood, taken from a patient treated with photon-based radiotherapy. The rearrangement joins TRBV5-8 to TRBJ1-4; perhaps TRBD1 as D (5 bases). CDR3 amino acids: CASSFGRVNEKLFF. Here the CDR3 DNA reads TGTGCCAGCAGCTTCGGCAGGGTAAACGAAAAACTGTTTTTT.